The rows below give T cell receptor beta chains drawn from one sample of a study of cytomegalovirus exposure and HLA in healthy donors. Some clones are missing from TCRdb's copy, which holds only in-frame ones; the method was immunoSEQ multiplex PCR. The data contain 45,000 to 60,000 clones, over 70% of them singletons. Sequenced material: PBMCs. The receptors here all came from a man in his late teens or twenties in good health and CMV-seronegative. CDR3s include the opening cysteine and the closing phenylalanine or tryptophan. Each record gives: J gene, clone size, D gene, V gene, CDR3 protein, CDR3 DNA. D genes are given only for firm matches. Not every row has a clone size; where given, it reads once, few, many or a size class.

TRBJ1-2	.	TRBD1	TRBV19	CASSRAGGVGYTF	TGTGCCAGTAGTAGGGCAGGGGGCGTTGGCTACACCTTC
TRBJ2-7	.	TRBD1	TRBV30	CAWSGQGLVEQYF	TGTGCCTGGAGCGGACAGGGATTAGTCGAGCAGTACTTC
TRBJ2-2	once	.	TRBV6-1	CASAAPGGGPGELFF	TGTGCCAGCGCCGCTCCCGGGGGAGGACCCGGGGAGCTGTTTTTT
TRBJ2-3	.	TRBD1	TRBV2	CASTGGQGTDTQYF	TGTGCCAGCACAGGAGGACAGGGGACAGATACGCAGTATTTT
TRBJ1-5	.	.	TRBV10-3	CAISEEGSNQPQHF	TGTGCCATCAGTGAAGAGGGAAGCAATCAGCCCCAGCATTTT
TRBJ2-7	.	.	TRBV5-4	CASSRSGTYEQYF	TGTGCCAGCAGCCGTAGCGGTACCTACGAGCAGTACTTC
TRBJ2-3	once	TRBD2	TRBV25-1	CASSEWEGKTQYF	TGTGCCAGCAGTGAATGGGAGGGTAAGACGCAGTATTTT
TRBJ1-3	.	.	TRBV4-3	CASSQERTAGNTIYF	TGCGCCAGCAGCCAAGAAAGGACAGCTGGAAACACCATATATTTT
TRBJ2-5	.	.	TRBV2	CASSGRRYQETQYF	TGTGCCAGCTCTGGGCGCCGGTACCAAGAGACCCAGTACTTC
TRBJ2-7	.	TRBD1	TRBV10-3	CAIKGQGEYEQYF	TGTGCCATCAAGGGTCAGGGGGAGTACGAGCAGTACTTC
TRBJ1-1	few	TRBD1	TRBV6-5	CASTQTGAMNTEAFF	TGTGCCAGCACCCAGACAGGGGCTATGAACACTGAAGCTTTCTTT
TRBJ1-5	.	.	TRBV4-1	CASSQLDMGMSNQPQHF	TGCGCCAGCAGCCAACTGGACATGGGGATGAGCAATCAGCCCCAGCATTTT
TRBJ1-1	few	TRBD1	TRBV11-1	CASSFGQGRTEAFF	TGTGCCAGCAGCTTTGGACAGGGAAGGACTGAAGCTTTCTTT
TRBJ2-2	.	.	TRBV28	CASSLTGQNTGELFF	TGTGCCAGCAGTTTAACGGGACAAAACACCGGGGAGCTGTTTTTT
TRBJ1-1	.	.	TRBV2	CASSVLQKNTEAFF	TGTGCCAGCAGTGTCCTACAGAAGAACACTGAAGCTTTCTTT
TRBJ2-7	.	.	TRBV5-1	CASSLPQDSSSYEQYF	TGCGCCAGCAGCTTACCCCAGGACAGTAGCTCCTACGAGCAGTACTTC
TRBJ2-5	.	.	TRBV29-1	CSGGAAVQETQYF	TGCAGCGGCGGGGCAGCGGTCCAAGAGACCCAGTACTTC
TRBJ1-1	.	.	TRBV6-6	CASSYPREAFF	TGTGCCAGCAGTTACCCACGGGAAGCTTTCTTT
TRBJ1-5	.	TRBD1	TRBV11-3	CASSQGVTSNQPQHF	TGTGCCAGCAGCCAGGGGGTAACTAGCAATCAGCCCCAGCATTTT